Presented here are 22 T cell receptor beta chains from one specimen sequenced in a study of CD8+CD57+ T cells in acquired aplastic anemia. The use of genomic DNA as template underpinned the TCR beta VDJ and CDR3 profiling. One entry per CDR3 protein results from TCRdb running MiXCR on the reads. The sample gives some 240,000 distinct CDR3 sequences, almost 35% of which show up once; 1.1% is in the top ten. Sequencing used sorted CD4+, CD8+, or CD8+CD57+ T cells (not recorded which) from PBMCs. All receptors derive from a human donor in good health, serving as a control.

This clonotype was detected a few times. The genes are TRBV15 and TRBJ1-4; 7 nucleotides align to TRBD1. The germline gives CDR1 LNHNV, CDR2 YYDKDF (reference sequence). Trimming at V came to 2 bases and at J to 0 bases, leaving 6 bases not matched to a gene. The CDR3 is made up of 17 amino acids. The CDR3 here is CATSRRTGGTTNEKLFF. As DNA, the CDR3 is TGTGCCACCAGCAGACGGACAGGAGGAACAACTAATGAAAAACTGTTTTTT.

Many counts were recorded for this clonotype. The CDR3 sequence is CASSQDLTGNYGYTF. DNA for the CDR3: TGTGCCAGCAGCCAAGATTTAACAGGGAACTATGGCTACACCTTC. The V and J genes are TRBV4-2 and TRBJ1-2; a possible D gene is TRBD1 (6 bases). Trimming removed 0 bases at V and 2 bases at J, with 10 bases between. This CDR3 region has 15 residues. Germline V CDR1 and CDR2: LGHNA, YNFKEQ.

The chain has TRBV29-1 and TRBJ2-7, with 7 nucleotides matching TRBD1. Germline values: CDR1 SQVTM, CDR2 ANQGSEA. The junction had 8 bases not matched to a gene; V was cut back by 3 bases and J by 3 bases. The CDR3 covers 14 residues. This CDR3 reads CSVEAKGTVYEQYF. The CDR3 DNA follows: TGCAGCGTTGAGGCCAAAGGGACAGTCTACGAGCAGTACTTC.

The chain carries TRBV5-6 and TRBJ2-7; D is ambiguous. CDR3 length: 14 residues. The ends were cut back, 2 bases at V and 0 bases at J, with 9 bases in the middle. Germline CDR1 reads SGHDT; CDR2 reads YYEEEE. CDR3 residues: CASSFRRTSYEQYF. As DNA, the CDR3 is TGTGCCAGCAGCTTCCGCAGGACCTCCTACGAGCAGTACTTC.

This clonotype was recorded at least ten times. This chain joins TRBV15 and TRBJ2-7; 9 bases are a match to TRBD2. CDR3 length: 15 residues. The germline CDR1 and CDR2 sequences are LNHNV and YYDKDF (reference sequence). The V segment lost 0 bases and the J segment 3 bases; nucleotides outside the gene matches: 3. CDR3 protein: CATSREQTSGYEQYF. In nucleotides, the CDR3 is TGTGCCACCAGCAGAGAACAGACTAGCGGCTACGAGCAGTACTTC.

Points on this clonotype: A much larger clone differs from this one at a single base, so this may be a read error. The CDR3 carries no conserved terminal phenylalanine or tryptophan, so it likely arises from a read error. The V and J genes are TRBV2 and TRBJ1-2; a weak D match, TRBD1 (6 bases). Germline lookup yields CDR1 SNHLY and CDR2 FYNNEI. V lost 6 bases and J lost 8, with 16 bases in between. This CDR3 is 13 amino acids long. CDR3 sequence reads: CASSRQAIGGYTL. The CDR3 region has the DNA TGTGCCAGCAGCCGACAGGCCATTGGGGGCTACACCCTC.

The sample holds many counts of this clonotype. CDR3 DNA sequence: TGTGCCAGCAGTTACCCAGGGTTCGACGAGCAGTACTTC. This translates into CASSYPGFDEQYF. The J gene is TRBJ2-7, the V gene TRBV6-6, with D perhaps matching TRBD1 (5 bases). Trimming stripped 2 bases from V and 5 bases from J, with 10 bases between. CDR3 length equals 13 residues. Germline CDR1 and CDR2: MNHNY and SVGAGI (reference sequence).

Remarks on this clonotype: A read error may be the cause here, since a much bigger clone is one base away. The V and J genes are TRBV20-1 and TRBJ2-2, with no clear D. This CDR3 spans 13 amino acids. V lost 3 bases, J lost 4 bases, and 9 bases lay in between. The V gene's germline CDR1 is DFQATT and CDR2 SNEGSKA (reference sequence). The CDR3 reads CSASLVGTGELFF. The CDR3 coding sequence is TGCAGTGCTAGCCTAGTGGGCACCGGGGAGCTGTTTTTT.

This clonotype was seen many times. The gene calls are TRBV5-1 and TRBJ1-2; D is unclear. This CDR3 is built from 13 residues. Germline V lookup: CDR1 SGHRS, CDR2 YFSETQ. The V and J ends lost 0 bases and 7 bases respectively, with 10 bases between them. The DNA of the CDR3 is TGCGCCAGCAGCTTGGCTGGGCGTAGTGGCTACACCTTC. Translated, it gives CASSLAGRSGYTF. The full variable domain, in which reference TRBV5-1 and TRBJ1-2 provide the parts outside the CDR3, is KAGVTQTPRYLIKTRGQQVTLSCSPISGHRSVSWYQQTPGQGLQFLFEYFSETQRNKGNFPGRFSGRQFSNSRSEMNVSTLELGDSALYLCASSLAGRSGYTFGSGTRLTVV.

The rearrangement uses TRBV7-2 and TRBJ2-7; D is ambiguous. With 6 bases removed from V and 2 bases from J, the gap between germline ends came to 11 bases. The V gene's germline CDR1 is SGHTA and CDR2 FQGNSA. This CDR3 spans 13 amino acids. CDR3 protein: CASSFGGAYEQYF. The CDR3, as DNA: TGTGCCAGCAGTTTTGGCGGAGCCTACGAGCAGTACTTC.

This clonotype occurred many times. J is TRBJ1-5 and V is TRBV2; D is perhaps TRBD1 (5 bases). Germline V gene data show CDR1 as SNHLY and CDR2 as FYNNEI. This CDR3 has 15 amino acids. V was cut by 6 bases and J by 3 bases, with 15 bases left in between. The CDR3 loop reads CASRLQDTNNQPQHF. CDR3 coding DNA: TGTGCCAGCAGGCTCCAGGACACCAACAATCAGCCCCAGCATTTT. The full variable domain, in which reference TRBV2 and TRBJ1-5 provide the parts outside the CDR3, is EPEVTQTPSHQVTQMGQEVILRCVPISNHLYFYWYRQILGQKVEFLVSFYNNEISEKSEIFDDQFSVERPDGSNFTLKIRSTKLEDSAMYFCASRLQDTNNQPQHFGDGTRLSIL.

The chain recombines TRBV4-1 with TRBJ2-1; a weak D match, TRBD2 (6 bases). Trimming took off 0 bases at V and 12 bases at J, with 24 bases between the two ends. The CDR3 length is 17 residues. Germline V gene data show CDR1 as MGHRA and CDR2 as YSYEKL. DNA of the CDR3: TGCGCCAGCAGCCAAGAAAACACCCGACTAGTTGGTTTTCGGCAGTTCTTC. It yields the protein CASSQENTRLVGFRQFF.

There are many counts of this clonotype. The chain is built from TRBV2 and TRBJ1-5; D gene ambiguous. The germline V gene has CDR1 SNHLY and CDR2 FYNNEI. The CDR3 length is 14 residues. Trimming removed 3 bases at V and 3 bases at J, with 9 bases between. Written as DNA, the CDR3 is TGTGCCAGCAGTGACGGCGGATACAATCAGCCCCAGCATTTT. Its protein is CASSDGGYNQPQHF.

The chain couples TRBV27 to TRBJ2-7; a possible D gene is TRBD1 (6 bases). In germline, CDR1 is MNHEY, CDR2 SMNVEV (reference sequence). The CDR3 is made up of 16 amino acids. V lost 2 bases to trimming and J lost 3 bases, with 17 bases between them. The CDR3 DNA sequence: TGTGCCAGCAGTTTAGGGGGTTCGCGACAGGACTACGAGCAGTACTTC. It encodes CASSLGGSRQDYEQYF.

The chain joins TRBV5-4 to TRBJ2-2; D is possibly TRBD1 or TRBD2 (5 bases each). The CDR3 sequence is 14 residues long. With 0 bases removed from V and 5 bases from J, the gap between germline ends came to 8 bases. Germline V gene data show CDR1 as SGHNT and CDR2 as YYREEE (reference sequence). This CDR3 reads CASSLAEGTGELFF. DNA for the CDR3: TGTGCCAGCAGCTTGGCCGAGGGGACCGGGGAGCTGTTTTTT.

There are many counts of this clonotype. V and J are TRBV6-1 and TRBJ1-6; no definite D call. The CDR3 runs to 13 residues. Deletions cut 5 bases from V and 7 bases from J, with 9 bases between. Germline V gives CDR1 MNHNS, CDR2 SASEGT. DNA of the CDR3: TGTGCCAGCAGTAAGGCGTTAAATTCACCCCTCCACTTT. Amino acids: CASSKALNSPLHF.

This clonotype came up many times. This chain connects TRBV20-1 to TRBJ2-5; the D gene is possibly TRBD2 (6 bases). The CDR3 has 16 residues. With 3 bases removed from V and 5 bases from J, the gap between germline ends came to 22 bases. Germline V gene data show CDR1 as DFQATT and CDR2 as SNEGSKA (reference sequence). In nucleotides, the CDR3 is TGCAGTGCTAGTGGGGCGTCGGGGGAGCTGAGGGAGACCCAGTACTTC. Amino acids: CSASGASGELRETQYF.

This clonotype was detected many times. The rearrangement joins TRBV20-1 to TRBJ2-1; possibly TRBD1 or TRBD2 for D (5 bases each). Trimming cost V 0 bases and J 6 bases, with 15 bases left between them. This CDR3 comprises 15 residues. Germline CDR1 and CDR2: DFQATT and SNEGSKA (reference sequence). Here the CDR3 DNA reads TGCAGTGCTAGAGATACCCCGGGACCTCCCAATGAGCAGTTCTTC. Translating gives CSARDTPGPPNEQFF.

Of note for this clonotype: The junction and the germline gene differ at one end; a read error may be behind it. V gene TRBV7-9 combines with J gene TRBJ1-2; 8 bases fit TRBD1. Looked up from germline, CDR1 is SEHNR and CDR2 is FQNEAQ (reference sequence). The CDR3 has 15 amino acids. CDR3 sequence reads: CASSLQGAGGYGYAF. The DNA of the CDR3 is TGTGCCAGCAGCTTACAGGGGGCAGGAGGCTATGGCTACGCCTTC.

This clonotype was counted at least ten times. The chain couples TRBV7-8 to TRBJ2-7, with TRBD1 matching over 8 bases. Trimming at V came to 2 bases and at J to 12 bases, leaving 18 bases not matched to a gene. The germline V gene has CDR1 SGHVS and CDR2 FQNEAQ. CDR3 length: 16 residues. In DNA form, the CDR3 reads TGTGCCAGCAGCTTATGGTTTCCAGGGGGCAAGGTAGTTGGGTACTTC. Its protein product is CASSLWFPGGKVVGYF.

This clonotype was observed a few times. CDR3 in DNA: TGTGCCAGCAGCCCCCGGACTAGCGGGAGTATCGCGCAGTACTTC. It translates to CASSPRTSGSIAQYF. This chain joins TRBV7-8 and TRBJ2-7; 13 nucleotides line up with TRBD2. Germline loops: CDR1 SGHVS, CDR2 FQNEAQ. V trimming: 5 bases; J trimming: 9 bases; junction bases outside the gene matches: 10. The CDR3 loop spans 15 amino acids.

This clonotype was observed at least ten times. The chain recombines TRBV7-9 with TRBJ2-3; 9 positions agree with TRBD2. V lost 5 bases to trimming and J lost 4 bases; unmatched junction nucleotides: 4. The CDR3 runs 14 residues. The V gene's germline CDR1 is SEHNR and CDR2 FQNEAQ (reference sequence). CDR3 residues: CASSRAGGSDTQYF. The CDR3 DNA sequence: TGTGCCAGCAGCAGAGCGGGAGGTTCAGATACGCAGTATTTT.